These 13 T cell receptor beta chains were sequenced from one sample in a study of blood T cells in healthy people across ages. Combining a sample-barcoded 5' primer with a J-beta primer mix, a second PCR ran for roughly 7 to 12 cycles. Via MiXCR, TCRdb re-called the 5' RACE reads, giving one row per CDR3 protein. Counted here are about 780,000 distinct CDR3 sequences, roughly 46% occurring once; the ten biggest clones make up 15% to 20%. Sequenced material: blood. Every receptor here comes from an elderly man in good health.

The V and J genes are TRBV28 and TRBJ2-7; TRBD2 might be the D (5 bases). Germline loops: CDR1 MDHEN, CDR2 SYDVKM. This CDR3 comprises 13 residues. V was shortened by 6 bases and J by 0 bases, with 9 bases between the two germline ends. The CDR3 coding sequence is TGTGCCAGCAGACTAGGGAGCTCCTACGAGCAGTACTTC. Translation gives CASRLGSSYEQYF. The entire variable domain, with the rest obtained from reference TRBV28 and TRBJ2-7, is as follows: DVKVTQSSRYLVKRTGEKVFLECVQDMDHENMFWYRQDPGLGLRLIYFSYDVKMKEKGDIPEGYSVSREKKERFSLILESASTNQTSMYLCASRLGSSYEQYFGPGTRLTVT.

A few counts support this clonotype. The chain combines TRBV27 with TRBJ2-7; weak D call: TRBD1 (6 bases). The CDR3 has 13 amino acids. Deletions cut 7 bases from V and 7 bases from J, with 17 bases between. Germline CDR1 and CDR2: MNHEY and SMNVEV (reference sequence). The CDR3 DNA sequence: TGTGCCAGCAAGGTCAGGGGTTCGGGTGAGCAGTACTTC. It codes for CASKVRGSGEQYF.

This clonotype was counted only a few times. This chain joins TRBV12-3 or TRBV12-4 and TRBJ2-3; D might be TRBD1 (5 bases). CDR3 length: 14 amino acids. V lost 2 bases and J 6 bases, leaving 12 bases between the germline ends. CDR3 sequence reads: CASSLRGARDTQYF. CDR3 bases: TGTGCCAGCAGTTTACGTGGGGCGCGGGATACGCAGTATTTT.

As to this clonotype: Given a much more abundant clone one base away, this may be a read error. V and J are TRBV12-3 or TRBV12-4 and TRBJ2-3; 10 nucleotides agree with TRBD2. This CDR3 is built from 14 residues. V gave up 6 bases and J gave up 4 bases; unmatched junction bases: 4. The CDR3 bases are TGTGCCAGCAGCATGAGCGGGAGGGCAGATACGCAGTATTTT. Translation gives CASSMSGRADTQYF.

In this sample, this clonotype turned up a few times. This chain uses TRBV5-1 with TRBJ2-5; TRBD2 aligns across 8 bases. Germline V gene sequence: CDR1 SGHRS, CDR2 YFSETQ. The CDR3 is 16 amino acids. The V and J ends lost 1 base and 1 base, in that order; junction bases with no gene match: 6. The CDR3 is CASSLLAGRVQETQYF. Written as DNA, the CDR3 is TGCGCCAGCAGCTTGTTAGCGGGAAGGGTCCAAGAGACCCAGTACTTC.

This clonotype has just a few counts. CDR3 nucleotide sequence: TGCAGCGTTGGAGACAGGGGGAACACCGGGGAGCTGTTTTTT. Its protein product is CSVGDRGNTGELFF. The genes are TRBV29-1 and TRBJ2-2; TRBD1 agrees at 8 bases. V was clipped by 4 bases and J by 1 base; unmatched bases: 2. Germline V gives CDR1 SQVTM, CDR2 ANQGSEA. CDR3 length equals 14 residues.

This clonotype has only a few counts. The chain employs TRBV29-1 and TRBJ1-1; tentative D call: TRBD1 (6 bases). The V end was cut by 6 bases, the J end by 3 bases, with 17 bases between. Per the germline V gene, CDR1 is SQVTM and CDR2 is ANQGSEA. The CDR3 length is 14 residues. The CDR3 DNA is TGCAGCGTCGCAACTGACAGGTCTGACACTGAAGCTTTCTTT. Its translation is CSVATDRSDTEAFF. The full variable domain, completed using reference TRBV29-1 and TRBJ1-1, is SAVISQKPSRDICQRGTSLTIQCQVDSQVTMMFWYRQQPGQSLTLIATANQGSEATYESGFVIDKFPISRPNLTFSTLTVSNMSPEDSSIYLCSVATDRSDTEAFFGQGTRLTVV.

The chain is built from TRBV7-2 and TRBJ2-7; D not resolved. The tail of the sequence fits TRBJ2-5 better, so the J call may be wrong. Germline V gene data show CDR1 as SGHTA and CDR2 as FQGNSA. There are 13 residues in the CDR3. The CDR3 sequence: CASSVERRKTQYF. The CDR3 DNA reads TGTGCCAGCAGCGTAGAACGGCGGAAGACCCAGTACTTC.

The chain carries TRBV30 and TRBJ2-1; 10 bases agree with TRBD2. V lost 5 bases and J lost 4; bases outside the gene matches: 8. The CDR3 consists of 15 residues. The germline V gene has CDR1 GTSNPN and CDR2 SVGIG (reference sequence). The CDR3 region is CAWPWASGSYNEQFF. The CDR3 DNA reads TGTGCCTGGCCATGGGCTAGCGGGAGTTACAATGAGCAGTTCTTC. Filled out from reference TRBV30 and TRBJ2-1, the complete variable domain reads SQTIHQWPATLVQPVGSPLSLECTVEGTSNPNLYWYRQAAGRGLQLLFYSVGIGQISSEVPQNLSASRPQDRQFILSSKKLLLSDSGFYLCAWPWASGSYNEQFFGPGTRLTVL.

The table lists this clonotype with many counts. The rearrangement links TRBV20-1 to TRBJ1-5; D is possibly TRBD1 (6 bases). The germline CDR1 and CDR2 sequences are DFQATT and SNEGSKA (reference sequence). This CDR3 is built from 12 residues. The germline V and J ends were trimmed by 4 bases and 11 bases, with 15 bases remaining between them. In DNA, the CDR3 is TGCAGTGCTAAGGACAGTCTTTCTGCCCAGCATTTT. Translating gives CSAKDSLSAQHF.

This clonotype was seen only a few times. The rearrangement links TRBV9 to TRBJ2-7, with TRBD2 matching over 9 bases. Germline V lookup: CDR1 SGDLS, CDR2 YYNGEE. The trim removed 0 bases at V and 3 bases at J, leaving 7 bases unmatched. The CDR3 has 16 residues. The CDR3 sequence: CASSVDIAGGSYEQYF. The CDR3 nucleotides read TGTGCCAGCAGCGTAGATATCGCGGGAGGGAGCTACGAGCAGTACTTC.

This chain links TRBV14 with TRBJ1-1; a possible D gene is TRBD1 (5 bases). The CDR3 extends over 16 amino acids. Germline V lookup: CDR1 SGHDN, CDR2 FVKESK. Trimming removed 0 bases from V and 10 bases from J, with 21 bases in between. As DNA, the CDR3 is TGTGCCAGCAGCCAAGATCGTGGGCAGGGAGTTTACTCAGCTTTCTTT. Encoded protein: CASSQDRGQGVYSAFF.

In its sample, this clonotype was seen a few times. J is TRBJ1-3 and V is TRBV7-2, with 7 bases matching TRBD1. V lost 5 bases to trimming and J lost 0 bases; unmatched junction nucleotides: 10. This CDR3 spans 17 amino acids. The germline V gene encodes CDR1 SGHTA and CDR2 FQGNSA. CDR3 sequence reads: CASSPRQGSDSGNTIYF. The CDR3 nucleotides read TGTGCCAGCAGCCCGCGACAGGGAAGCGACTCTGGAAACACCATATATTTT.